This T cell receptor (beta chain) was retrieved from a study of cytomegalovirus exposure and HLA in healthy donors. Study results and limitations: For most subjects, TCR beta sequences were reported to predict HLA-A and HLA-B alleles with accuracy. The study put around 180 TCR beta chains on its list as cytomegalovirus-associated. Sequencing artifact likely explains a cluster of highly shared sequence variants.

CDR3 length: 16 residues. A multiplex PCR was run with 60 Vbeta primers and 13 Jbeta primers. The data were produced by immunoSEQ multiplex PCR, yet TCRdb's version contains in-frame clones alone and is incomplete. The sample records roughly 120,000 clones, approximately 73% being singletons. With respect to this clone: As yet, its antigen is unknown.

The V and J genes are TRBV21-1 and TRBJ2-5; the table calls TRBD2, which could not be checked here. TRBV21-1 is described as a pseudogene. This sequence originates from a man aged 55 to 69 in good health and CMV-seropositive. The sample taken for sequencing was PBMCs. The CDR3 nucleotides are TGTGCCAGCAGCACCGGGACTAGCGGGGGGCAAGAGACCCAGTACTTC. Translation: CASSTGTSGGQETQYF.